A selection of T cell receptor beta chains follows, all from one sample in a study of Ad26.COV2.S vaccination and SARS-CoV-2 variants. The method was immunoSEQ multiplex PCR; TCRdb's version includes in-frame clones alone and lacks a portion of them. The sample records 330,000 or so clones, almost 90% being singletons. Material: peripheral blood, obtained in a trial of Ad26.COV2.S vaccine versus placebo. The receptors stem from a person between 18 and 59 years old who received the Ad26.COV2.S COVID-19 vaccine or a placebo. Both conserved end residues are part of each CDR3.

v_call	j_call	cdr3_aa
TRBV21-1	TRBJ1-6	CASSNKDDRSSYNSPLHF
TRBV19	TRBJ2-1	CASSSGLANYNEQFF
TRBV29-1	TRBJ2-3	CSVGVTGIADTQYF
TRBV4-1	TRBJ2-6	CASSQGSSGANVLTF
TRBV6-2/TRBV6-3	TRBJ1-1	CASSSNLNTEAFF
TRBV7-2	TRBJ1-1	CASSLGIEESAFF
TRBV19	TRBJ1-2	CASWPAGTGGYTF
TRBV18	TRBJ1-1	CATRPVRGGTEAFF
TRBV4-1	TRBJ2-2	CASSQGGRGEKGGELFF
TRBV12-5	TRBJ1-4	CASGLGQGILNPNEKLFF
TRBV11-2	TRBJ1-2	CASTFTSLSGADSYTF
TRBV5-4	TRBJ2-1	CASSFLLAGGRYNEQFF
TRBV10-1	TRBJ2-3	CASSEGASTDTQYF
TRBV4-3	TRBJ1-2	CASSQDGRGGYTF
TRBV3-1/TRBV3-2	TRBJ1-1	CASSQGPGHTEAFF
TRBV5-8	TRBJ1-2	CASSLAKGANYGYTF
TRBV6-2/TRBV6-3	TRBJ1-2	CASSRPNYGYTF
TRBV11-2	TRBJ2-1	CASSFWAGEGSYEQFF
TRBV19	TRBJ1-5	CASSLGGAFNQPQHF
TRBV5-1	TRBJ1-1	CASSPRDSPEAFF
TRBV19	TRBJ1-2	CASNDRGLSGYTF
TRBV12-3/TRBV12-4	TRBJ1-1	CASSIAAGIGAFF
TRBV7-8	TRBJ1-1	CASSHLGQAEAFF
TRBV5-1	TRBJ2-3	CASSQALDTQYF
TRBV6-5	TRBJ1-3	CATKRGSGGGNTIYF
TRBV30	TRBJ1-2	CAWSPAPYGYTF
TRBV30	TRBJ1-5	CAWSTDRGVGNQPQHF
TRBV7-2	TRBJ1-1	CASSYGENTEAFF
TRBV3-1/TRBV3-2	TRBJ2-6	CASSQEGLPLSGANVLTF
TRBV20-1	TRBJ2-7	CSVPGYYEQYF
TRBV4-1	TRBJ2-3	CASSHHGLADTDTQYF
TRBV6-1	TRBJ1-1	CASSDDWGQRNTEAFF
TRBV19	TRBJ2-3	CASSQGVITDTQYF
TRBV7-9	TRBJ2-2	CASSYYRGRSRELFF
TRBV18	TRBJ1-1	CASSPRDRTSHTEAFF
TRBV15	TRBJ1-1	CATSPGRGIGTEAFF
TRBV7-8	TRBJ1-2	CASSSQGFTYGYTF
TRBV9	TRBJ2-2	CASSVEGLAVTGELFF
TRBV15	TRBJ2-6	CATSLPSSGANVLTF
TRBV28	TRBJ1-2	CASRHRGGTKGHDGYTF
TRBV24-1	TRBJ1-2	CATSDQSQEYGYTF
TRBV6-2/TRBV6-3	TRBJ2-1	CASSYTGQGYNEQFF
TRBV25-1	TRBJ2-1	CASSLWQVDNEQFF
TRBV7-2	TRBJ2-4	CASSFRYQNIQYF
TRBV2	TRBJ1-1	CASSPGQITNTEAFF
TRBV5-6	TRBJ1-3	CASSLAVQGGPGNTIYF
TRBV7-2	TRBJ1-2	CASSLQLNYGYTF
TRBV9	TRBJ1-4	CASSVDRGSSNEKLFF
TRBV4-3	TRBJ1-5	CASSQDLAGAWNQPQHF
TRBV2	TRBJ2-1	CASRGGAENEQFF
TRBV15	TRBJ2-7	CATSRDKLMGGRAYEQYF
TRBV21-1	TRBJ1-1	CASSITGVEGTEAFF
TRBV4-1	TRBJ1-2	CASSQESTGLYYGYTF
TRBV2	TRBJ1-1	CASSELRGGTEAFF
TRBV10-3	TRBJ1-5	CAISEAGLSNQPQHF
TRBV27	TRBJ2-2	CASSSAGGELFF
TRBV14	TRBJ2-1	CASTPAGWLAEYNEQFF
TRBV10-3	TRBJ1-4	CAISESQVPSNEKLFF
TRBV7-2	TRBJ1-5	CASSDSRTGYQPQHF